This entry is about one T cell receptor (beta chain). The data originate from a study of radiotherapy plus CTLA-4 blockade in lung cancer. This table comes from immunoSEQ multiplex PCR, and its TCRdb copy is limited to in-frame clones, with some not included. This table holds over 75,000 clones, 83% found once. CDR1 and CDR2 from the germline V gene are SGHTA and FQGNSA. This CDR3 spans 16 amino acids. With 4 bases clipped from V and 5 bases from J, the junction kept 6 bases outside the gene matches. This sequence was found in a human donor with non-small cell lung cancer who had stable disease on radiotherapy plus ipilimumab. The chain recombines TRBV7-2 with TRBJ2-3, with 13 bases aligning to TRBD2. The specimen comprised peripheral blood, sampled from a patient treated with radiotherapy plus ipilimumab. The CDR3 nucleotides read TGTGCCAGCAGCTCCTCAACTAGCGGGAGGGGAGATACGCAGTATTTT. This translates into CASSSSTSGRGDTQYF.